Following are 22 T cell receptor beta chains from one sample sequenced in a study of T cells in Graves' hyperthyroidism and ophthalmopathy. There were TCR beta CDR3 regions amplified from RNA transcripts. A set of HTBI primers served as the primers for a first-round RT-PCR of the TCR CDR3. TCRdb reprocessed the multiplex PCR reads via MiXCR and lists one record per CDR3 protein. The sample lists some 340,000 distinct CDR3 sequences, 12% to 15% seen once, with about a third in the top ten. The specimen was blood. These receptors came from a woman between 40 and 55 years old with Graves' ophthalmopathy.

This clonotype was seen many times. The chain couples TRBV20-1 to TRBJ2-7; unclear D gene. This CDR3 spans 14 amino acids. V was trimmed by 0 bases and J by 2 bases, leaving 11 bases between them. Germline CDR1 reads DFQATT; CDR2 reads SNEGSKA (reference sequence). The CDR3 DNA follows: TGCAGTGCTAGAGATCTCGCGGATCCCTACGAGCAGTACTTC. Protein product: CSARDLADPYEQYF.

This clonotype occurred a few times. The CDR3: CASSLASWADQPQHF. CDR3 sequence (DNA): TGTGCCAGCAGCTTGGCATCCTGGGCGGATCAGCCCCAGCATTTT. The chain has TRBV5-6 and TRBJ1-5; D call uncertain. V lost 0 bases, J lost 5 bases, and 12 bases lay in between. Per germline, CDR1 SGHDT and CDR2 YYEEEE. The CDR3 loop spans 15 amino acids.

This clonotype has a count of ten or more. The V call is TRBV6-1, the J call TRBJ1-3; 8 bases align to TRBD1. Germline V gene data show CDR1 as MNHNS and CDR2 as SASEGT. V lost 6 bases, J lost 4 bases, and 5 bases stayed unmatched. The CDR3 has 14 residues. The CDR3 region is CASSNRGSGNTIYF. In DNA, the CDR3 is TGTGCCAGCAGCAACAGGGGGTCAGGAAACACCATATATTTT.

Ten or more counts support this clonotype. This chain connects TRBV6-5 to TRBJ1-2, with D possibly TRBD1 on 5 matching bases. Trimming removed 0 bases at V and 4 bases at J, with 18 bases between. The CDR3 sequence is 17 residues long. Germline V gene lookup returns CDR1 MNHEY and CDR2 SVGAGI. The CDR3 protein is CASSYSFGTARGYGYTF. The DNA of the CDR3 is TGTGCCAGCAGTTACTCGTTCGGGACCGCGAGGGGCTATGGCTACACCTTC.

V and J are TRBV5-1 and TRBJ2-7, with D perhaps matching TRBD1 (6 bases). Germline V lookup: CDR1 SGHRS, CDR2 YFSETQ. V lost 0 bases, J lost 6 bases, and 10 bases lay in between. The CDR3 totals 13 residues. As DNA, the CDR3 is TGCGCCAGCAGCTTGGGACAGGCTCGCGAGCAGTACTTC. It specifies CASSLGQAREQYF.

This clonotype showed up just a few times. The V gene is TRBV30, the J gene TRBJ2-2; D gene unclear. V lost 4 bases and J lost 6, with 9 bases in between. Germline lookup yields CDR1 GTSNPN and CDR2 SVGIG (reference sequence). CDR3 length: 12 amino acids. CDR3 sequence reads: CAWKVEAGELFF. The CDR3 DNA reads as TGTGCCTGGAAGGTCGAGGCCGGGGAGCTGTTTTTT.

This clonotype was seen repeatedly, ten times or more. Written as DNA, the CDR3 is TGTGCCAGCAGTGACTCAAGGACAGGGGATTTGAGTGAGCAGTTCTTC. It specifies CASSDSRTGDLSEQFF. The V gene is TRBV6-4, the J gene TRBJ2-1; 9 bases align to TRBD1. Germline trimming cut 0 bases from V and 9 bases from J; bases unmatched to any gene: 9. Germline V gene lookup returns CDR1 MRHNA and CDR2 SNTAGT. CDR3 size: 16 residues.

V and J are TRBV10-2 and TRBJ1-1; TRBD1 matches at 7 bases. The V gene's germline CDR1 is WSHSY and CDR2 SAAADI. The CDR3 is made up of 16 amino acids. After removal of 4 bases from V and 1 base from J, the junction contained 9 bases not matched to a gene. CDR3 protein: CASSAGRGGSNTEAFF. DNA of the CDR3: TGCGCCAGCAGTGCGGGCAGGGGGGGGTCGAACACTGAAGCTTTCTTT.

The chain combines TRBV12-5 with TRBJ2-3, with TRBD1 matching over 8 bases. Trimming took 5 bases from V and 4 from J; bases not matched to a gene: 5. Germline V CDR1 and CDR2: LGHNT, FRNRAP. The CDR3 is 14 residues long. In nucleotides, the CDR3 is TGTGCTAGTGGTCGGACAGGGATCCCAGATACGCAGTATTTT. Translating gives CASGRTGIPDTQYF.

This clonotype was seen many times. The J gene is TRBJ2-2, the V gene TRBV7-9, with D uncertain. CDR1 SEHNR and CDR2 FQNEAQ come from the germline V gene (reference sequence). The V end was cut by 3 bases, the J end by 2 bases, with 19 bases between. CDR3 size: 18 residues. The CDR3 protein is CASSLGRSRAANTGELFF. The CDR3 nucleotides are TGTGCCAGCAGCTTGGGCCGGAGTCGGGCAGCCAACACCGGGGAGCTGTTTTTT.

This clonotype was detected many times. The chain joins TRBV6-1 to TRBJ1-6; D might be TRBD1 (6 bases). V was pared by 4 bases and J by 6 bases, with 10 bases between. CDR3 size: 14 residues. Germline CDR1 MNHNS, CDR2 SASEGT. In DNA, the CDR3 is TGTGCCAGCAGTGGGACAGCTACTAATTCACCCCTCCACTTT. As protein: CASSGTATNSPLHF.

The sample holds many counts of this clonotype. The chain uses TRBV7-3 and TRBJ1-5; a weak D match, TRBD1 (6 bases). The V gene's germline CDR1 is SGHTA and CDR2 FQGTGA. Trimming shortened V by 5 bases and J by 4 bases, and 9 bases separated the two germline ends. CDR3 length: 13 residues. CDR3 sequence reads: CASSMRGNQPQHF. The DNA for the CDR3 is TGTGCCAGCAGCATGAGGGGGAATCAGCCCCAGCATTTT.

This clonotype was picked up many times. The rearrangement joins TRBV29-1 to TRBJ2-1; D may be TRBD2 (5 bases). The CDR3 length is 16 residues. CDR1 is SQVTM, CDR2 ANQGSEA, per germline. Trimming removed 5 bases at V and 2 bases at J, with 19 bases between. As DNA, the CDR3 is TGCAGCGTTATTTGGGCCATTTCCGGGGCCTACAATGAGCAGTTCTTC. It encodes CSVIWAISGAYNEQFF.

As concerns this clonotype: With a much larger clone just one base away, this may be a read error. This chain links TRBV27 with TRBJ2-1; the match to TRBD1 covers 8 bases. CDR3 length: 14 amino acids. Germline loops: CDR1 MNHEY, CDR2 SMNVEV (reference sequence). For the CDR3, the DNA is TGTGCCAGCATGGTCAGGGGGCTTTACAATGAGCAGCTCTTC. The encoded protein is CASMVRGLYNEQLF.

Ten or more counts support this clonotype. The chain joins TRBV2 to TRBJ1-2, with D perhaps matching TRBD1 (5 bases). Trimming cost V 3 bases and J 4 bases, with 9 bases left between them. The CDR3 totals 13 residues. Per the germline V gene, CDR1 is SNHLY and CDR2 is FYNNEI. CDR3 residues: CASSDQGSYGYTF. CDR3 DNA sequence: TGTGCCAGCAGTGACCAGGGAAGCTATGGCTACACCTTC.

This clonotype was observed many times. This chain joins TRBV10-3 and TRBJ2-1; D is unclear. V shed 0 bases and J shed 9 bases, with 9 bases lying between them. Germline V gives CDR1 ENHRY, CDR2 SYGVKD. The CDR3 sequence is 13 residues long. The CDR3 bases are TGTGCCATCAGTGAGTCTGTAGTTACTGAGCAGTTCTTC. Translated, it gives CAISESVVTEQFF.

About this clonotype itself: Relative to the germline gene, one junction end is altered; a read error may explain this. This chain connects TRBV7-7 to TRBJ2-5, with D tentatively TRBD1 (6 bases). CDR1 and CDR2 (germline): SSHAT, FNYEAQ (reference sequence). The CDR3 has 20 residues. CDR3: CASSALVVGAWDTAQETQYF. The DNA of the CDR3 is TGTGCTAGCAGCGCCCTAGTAGTCGGGGCATGGGACACAGCTCAAGAGACCCAGTACTTC.

The chain joins TRBV19 to TRBJ1-5; D gene uncertain. The CDR3 is made up of 13 amino acids. V was cut by 7 bases and J by 6 bases, with 13 bases left in between. Germline V lookup: CDR1 LNHDA, CDR2 SQIVND (reference sequence). The DNA for the CDR3 is TGTGCCAGTAATAACCGGGGTTCTCAGCCCCAGCATTTT. Translating gives CASNNRGSQPQHF.

As regards this clonotype: An end of the junction differs from the germline gene, which may be a read error. The chain employs TRBV6-1 and TRBJ2-7; 12 positions match TRBD2. CDR3 size: 15 residues. Germline assignment: CDR1 MNHNS and CDR2 SASEGT. The CDR3 region is CASSEETSGSYEQYF. The CDR3, as DNA: TGCGCCAGCAGTGAAGAGACTAGCGGGAGTTACGAGCAGTACTTC.

The gene calls are TRBV19 and TRBJ1-5; D possibly corresponds to TRBD1 (5 bases). The CDR3 runs 20 residues. V was clipped by 6 bases and J by 7 bases, with 34 bases between them. From germline, CDR1 is LNHDA and CDR2 SQIVND (reference sequence). CDR3: CASRSTNPPLQTSGSQPQHF. The CDR3 DNA is TGTGCCAGTAGATCTACAAATCCCCCCCTCCAAACATCAGGGAGCCAGCCCCAGCATTTT.

This clonotype appeared many times. V and J are TRBV7-2 and TRBJ1-1; no firm D call. The V gene lost 4 bases and the J gene lost 1 base, with 10 bases spanning the gap. The germline V gene encodes CDR1 SGHTA and CDR2 FQGNSA. This CDR3 comprises 14 residues. For the CDR3, the DNA is TGTGCCAGCAGCTCCTCATCCTGGAACACTGAAGCTTTCTTT. It specifies CASSSSSWNTEAFF. Using reference TRBV7-2 and TRBJ1-1 for the parts outside the CDR3, the full variable domain is GAGVSQSPSNKVTEKGKDVELRCDPISGHTALYWYRQSLGQGLEFLIYFQGNSAPDKSGLPSDRFSAERTGGSVSTLTIQRTQQEDSAVYLCASSSSSWNTEAFFGQGTRLTVV.

The rearrangement links TRBV27 to TRBJ1-2; 7 nucleotides line up with TRBD1. Germline V gene sequence: CDR1 MNHEY, CDR2 SMNVEV (reference sequence). The CDR3 sequence is 13 residues long. J was trimmed by 5 bases and V by 8 bases; bases with no gene match: 8. The CDR3 DNA reads as TGTGCCAGCCGCCCCGGGACAGTGTATGGCTACACCTTC. It yields the protein CASRPGTVYGYTF.